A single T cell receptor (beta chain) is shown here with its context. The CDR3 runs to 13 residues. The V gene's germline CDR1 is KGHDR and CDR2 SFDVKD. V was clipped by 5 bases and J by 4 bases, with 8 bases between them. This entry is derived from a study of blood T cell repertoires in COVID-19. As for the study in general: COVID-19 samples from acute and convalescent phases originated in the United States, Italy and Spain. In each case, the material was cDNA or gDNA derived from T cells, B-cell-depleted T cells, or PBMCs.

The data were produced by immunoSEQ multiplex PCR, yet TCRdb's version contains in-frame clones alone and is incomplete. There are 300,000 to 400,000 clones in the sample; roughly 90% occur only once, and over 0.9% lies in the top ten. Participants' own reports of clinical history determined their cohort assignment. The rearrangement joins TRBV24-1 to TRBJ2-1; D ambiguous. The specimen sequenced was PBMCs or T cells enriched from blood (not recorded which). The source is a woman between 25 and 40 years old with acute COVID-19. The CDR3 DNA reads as TGTGCCACCAGTGTACAGACATACAATGAGCAGTTCTTC. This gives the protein CATSVQTYNEQFF.